Many counts were recorded for the clone carrying this T cell receptor (beta chain). Its antigen is currently unknown. CDR1 SQVTM and CDR2 ANQGSEA come from the germline V gene. The CDR3 totals 12 residues. V lost 4 bases to trimming and J lost 4 bases, with 11 bases between them. One entry per CDR3 protein results from TCRdb running MiXCR on the RACE reads. This table holds 80,000 to 95,000 distinct CDR3 sequences, roughly 12% found once. The sample comes from a study of human T cells and chemical hapten exposure. Study-level information: 2% DPC applied to a 2 cm by 2 cm arm area sensitized donors. Study-level findings and limits: A positive correlation with patch test score was shown by PT1 expanded TCR counts.

Specified time point: patch test 2, 6 weeks after DPC sensitization. Treatment here: therapeutic diphenylcyclopropenone sensitization with weekly scalp DPC. The receptor was isolated from a young man with alopecia areata. Some clones in this sample may be carry-over from other donors' samples. Source: whole blood, taken in connection with sensitization to the hapten diphenylcyclopropenone (DPC). The genes are TRBV29-1 and TRBJ2-7; D perhaps matches TRBD1 (6 bases). The CDR3 sequence: CSVGSRGYEQYF. CDR3 DNA sequence: TGCAGCGTTGGTAGCAGGGGATACGAGCAGTACTTC.